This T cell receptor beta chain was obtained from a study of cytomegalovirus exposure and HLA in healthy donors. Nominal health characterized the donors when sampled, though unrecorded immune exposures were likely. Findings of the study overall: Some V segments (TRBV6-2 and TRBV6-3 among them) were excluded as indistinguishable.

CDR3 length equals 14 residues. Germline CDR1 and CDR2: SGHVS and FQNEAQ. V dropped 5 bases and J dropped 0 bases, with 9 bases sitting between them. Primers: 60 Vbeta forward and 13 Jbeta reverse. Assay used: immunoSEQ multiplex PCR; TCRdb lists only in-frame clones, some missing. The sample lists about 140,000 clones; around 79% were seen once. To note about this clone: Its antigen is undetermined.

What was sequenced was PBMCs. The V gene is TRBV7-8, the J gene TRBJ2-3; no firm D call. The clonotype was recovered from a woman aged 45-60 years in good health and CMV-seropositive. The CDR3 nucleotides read TGTGCCAGCAGCCCGCCACACAGCACAGATACGCAGTATTTT. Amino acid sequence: CASSPPHSTDTQYF.